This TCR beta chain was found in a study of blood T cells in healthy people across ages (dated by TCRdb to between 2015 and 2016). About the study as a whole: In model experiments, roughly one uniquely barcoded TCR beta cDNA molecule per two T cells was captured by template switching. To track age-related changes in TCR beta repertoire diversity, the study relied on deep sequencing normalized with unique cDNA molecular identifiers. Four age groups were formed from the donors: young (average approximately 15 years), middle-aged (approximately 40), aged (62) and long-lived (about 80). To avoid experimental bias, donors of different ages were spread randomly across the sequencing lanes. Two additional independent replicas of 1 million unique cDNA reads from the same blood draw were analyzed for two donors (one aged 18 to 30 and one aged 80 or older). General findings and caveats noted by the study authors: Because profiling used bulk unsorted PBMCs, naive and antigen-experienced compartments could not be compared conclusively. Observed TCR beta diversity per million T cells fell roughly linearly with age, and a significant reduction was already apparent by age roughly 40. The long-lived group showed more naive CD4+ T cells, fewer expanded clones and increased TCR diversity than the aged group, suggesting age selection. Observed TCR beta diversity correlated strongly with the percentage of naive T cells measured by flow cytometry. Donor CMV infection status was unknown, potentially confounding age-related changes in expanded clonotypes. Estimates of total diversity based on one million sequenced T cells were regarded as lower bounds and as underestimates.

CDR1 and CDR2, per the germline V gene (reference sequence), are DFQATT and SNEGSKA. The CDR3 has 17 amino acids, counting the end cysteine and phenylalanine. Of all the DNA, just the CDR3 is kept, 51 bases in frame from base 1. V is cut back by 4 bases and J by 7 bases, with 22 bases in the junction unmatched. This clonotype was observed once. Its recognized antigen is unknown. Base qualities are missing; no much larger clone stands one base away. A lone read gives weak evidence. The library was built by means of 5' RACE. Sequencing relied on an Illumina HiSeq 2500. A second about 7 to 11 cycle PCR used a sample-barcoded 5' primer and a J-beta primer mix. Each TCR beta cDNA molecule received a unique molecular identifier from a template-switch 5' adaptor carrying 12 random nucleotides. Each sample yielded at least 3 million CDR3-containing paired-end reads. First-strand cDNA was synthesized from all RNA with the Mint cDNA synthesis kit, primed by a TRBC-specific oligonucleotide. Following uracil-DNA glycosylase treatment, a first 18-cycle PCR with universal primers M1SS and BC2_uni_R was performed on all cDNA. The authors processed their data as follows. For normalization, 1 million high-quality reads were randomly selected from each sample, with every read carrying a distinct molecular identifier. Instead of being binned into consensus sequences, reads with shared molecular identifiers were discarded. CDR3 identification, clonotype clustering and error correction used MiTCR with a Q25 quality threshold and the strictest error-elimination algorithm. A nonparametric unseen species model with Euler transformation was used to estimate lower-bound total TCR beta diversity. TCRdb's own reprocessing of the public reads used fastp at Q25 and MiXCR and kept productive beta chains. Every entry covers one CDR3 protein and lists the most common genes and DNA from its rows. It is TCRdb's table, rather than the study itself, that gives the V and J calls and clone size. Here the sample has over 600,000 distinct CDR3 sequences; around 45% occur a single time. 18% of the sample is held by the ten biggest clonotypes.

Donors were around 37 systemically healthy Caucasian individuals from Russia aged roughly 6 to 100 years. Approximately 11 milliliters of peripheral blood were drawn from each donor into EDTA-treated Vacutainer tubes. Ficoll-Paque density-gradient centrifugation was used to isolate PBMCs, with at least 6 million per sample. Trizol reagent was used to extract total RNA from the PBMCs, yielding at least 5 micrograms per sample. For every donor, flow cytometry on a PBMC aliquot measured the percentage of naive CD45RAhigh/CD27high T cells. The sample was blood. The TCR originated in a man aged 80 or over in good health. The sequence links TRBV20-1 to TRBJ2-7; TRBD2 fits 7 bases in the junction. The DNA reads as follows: TGCAGTGCTACCCTTGGATTGGCTAGCGGAGTATACAATGAGCAGTACTTC. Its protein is CSATLGLASGVYNEQYF.